This TCR beta chain is from a study of CD8+ T cells in alopecia areata. Treatment: oral pan-JAK inhibitor, 5-10 mg twice daily. Sequencing used cDNA as its template, made by extracting RNA and reverse transcribing it. Some clones are missing from TCRdb's copy, which holds only in-frame ones; the method was immunoSEQ multiplex PCR. The sample lists over 150,000 clones; 45% to 65% were seen once. V shed 2 bases and J shed 2 bases, with 9 bases lying between them. Per germline, CDR1 SGHDN and CDR2 FVKESK. The CDR3 is 14 residues long. The receptor comes from a human donor with alopecia areata. V is TRBV14 and J is TRBJ1-2; weak D call: TRBD1 (5 bases). Sample: CD4+ T cells sorted from blood, taken at week 4, from a patient treated with tofacitinib. The CDR3 is CASSQLGTNYGYTF. The CDR3 DNA sequence: TGTGCCAGCAGCCAACTTGGGACCAACTATGGCTACACCTTC.